The TCR beta chain described here comes from a study of blood T cell repertoires in COVID-19. Study-wide background: Donors in the United States, Italy and Spain gave samples during acute or convalescent COVID-19. In each case, the material was cDNA or gDNA derived from T cells, B-cell-depleted T cells, or PBMCs.

In the authors' methods: Amplifying reference gene primers gave estimates of nucleated cell counts. Profiled with immunoSEQ multiplex PCR; TCRdb holds only in-frame clones, not every one. V and J calls and clone size are as listed in that table; D and trimming were resolved from the DNA. The profile covers some 50,000 clones, with about 90% appearing a single time and 6.4% taken by the ten largest. V shed 5 bases, J shed 2 bases, and the junction held 11 bases outside the gene matches. In germline, CDR1 is KGHSH, CDR2 LQKENI. The CDR3 runs to 17 residues. The V gene is TRBV18, the J gene TRBJ1-5; 8 nucleotides match TRBD1. This TCR was sampled from a man between 65 and 80 years old with active COVID-19. The specimen sequenced was peripheral blood. The CDR3 loop is CASSKDRVGMGNQPQHF. The CDR3 DNA reads as TGTGCCAGCTCAAAGGACAGGGTAGGGATGGGCAATCAGCCCCAGCATTTT. Complete variable domain (other parts from reference TRBV18 and TRBJ1-5): NAGVMQNPRHLVRRRGQEARLRCSPMKGHSHVYWYRQLPEEGLKFMVYLQKENIIDESGMPKERFSAEFPKEGPSILRIQQVVRGDSAAYFCASSKDRVGMGNQPQHFGDGTRLSIL.